This T cell receptor beta chain was recovered during a study of naive and memory T cell subsets. The beta constant-region primer was an equimolar mix of two oligonucleotides covering TRBC1 and TRBC2. TCRdb recomputed calls from the UMI-ligation and nested PCR reads with MiXCR, one row per CDR3 protein. The sample lists around 90,000 distinct CDR3 sequences, 7% to 7.5% seen once, with about 1.6% in the top ten. J lost 4 bases, V lost 6 bases, and 9 bases had no gene match. This CDR3 has 15 residues. Germline V gives CDR1 MNHEY, CDR2 SVGEGT. This clonotype was picked up many times. Input material: central memory CD4+ T cells from blood. This TCR came from a human donor in good health. V usage is TRBV6-2 or TRBV6-3 and J usage is TRBJ2-3; TRBD2 agrees at 8 bases. CDR3 nucleotide sequence: TGTGCCAGCAGATCAGCGGGAGTTAGGGCAGATACGCAGTATTTT. This encodes CASRSAGVRADTQYF.